The T cell receptor (beta chain) under discussion was sequenced for a study of blood T cell repertoires in COVID-19. Profiling relied on immunoSEQ multiplex PCR, and the TCRdb table lists in-frame clones only, not all of them. The table shows some 200,000 clones, with 84% occurring only once. The CDR3 covers 14 residues. V dropped 0 bases and J dropped 9 bases, with 11 bases sitting between them. Germline CDR1 LGHNA, CDR2 YSLEER. The chain recombines TRBV4-3 with TRBJ2-2; a possible D gene is TRBD2 (6 bases). The sequenced material came from peripheral blood. The TCR comes from a young man with active or convalescent COVID-19. DNA for the CDR3: TGCGCCAGCAGCCAAGACCAGCGGGTTAGGGAGCTGTTTTTT. Amino acids: CASSQDQRVRELFF.